The 2 T cell receptor beta chains presented below share a single source sample, sequenced in a study of blood T cell repertoires in COVID-19. Clones were sequenced by immunoSEQ multiplex PCR, and TCRdb holds only the in-frame ones, with some missing. The sample shows more than 85,000 clones, 90% of them seen only once. The sequenced sample was peripheral blood. Receptors were obtained from a man in his fifties or sixties with acute or convalescent COVID-19.

The rearrangement links TRBV9 to TRBJ1-2; TRBD1 is a possible D gene (6 bases). The CDR3 length is 15 residues. Between the trimmed V and J ends, which lost 2 bases and 2 bases, there was a span of 13 bases. The germline CDR1 and CDR2 sequences are SGDLS and YYNGEE. Here the CDR3 DNA reads TGTGCCAGCAGCGTGGGACAATTTCCGAACTATGGCTACACCTTC. It codes for CASSVGQFPNYGYTF.

CDR3 region: CASSPRRTAGSADTQYF. CDR3 coding DNA: TGTGCCAGCAGCCCCCGCCGGACAGCGGGGAGCGCAGATACGCAGTATTTT. The chain couples TRBV7-3 to TRBJ2-3, with a weak D call TRBD2 (7 bases). The CDR3 runs 17 residues. The germline V gene encodes CDR1 SGHTA and CDR2 FQGTGA. V lost 5 bases and J lost 4, with 22 bases in between.